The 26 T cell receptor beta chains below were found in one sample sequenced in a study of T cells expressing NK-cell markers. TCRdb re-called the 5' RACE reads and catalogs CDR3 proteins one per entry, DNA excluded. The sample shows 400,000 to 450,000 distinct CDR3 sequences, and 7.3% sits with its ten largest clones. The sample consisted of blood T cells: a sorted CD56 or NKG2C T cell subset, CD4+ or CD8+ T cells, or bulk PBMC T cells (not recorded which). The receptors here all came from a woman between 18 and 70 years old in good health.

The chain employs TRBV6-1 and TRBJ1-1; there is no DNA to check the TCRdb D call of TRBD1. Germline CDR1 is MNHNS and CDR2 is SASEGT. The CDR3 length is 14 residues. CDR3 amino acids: CASSVQGAGAEAFF.

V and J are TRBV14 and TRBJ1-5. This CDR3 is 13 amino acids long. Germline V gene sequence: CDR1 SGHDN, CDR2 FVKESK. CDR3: CASSVRGNQPQHF.

CDR3 sequence reads: CASSLGDRVSYEQYF. The chain joins TRBV5-1 to TRBJ2-7; TCRdb selects TRBD1, and the lack of DNA leaves this call unchecked. The CDR3 has 15 amino acids. The V gene's germline CDR1 is SGHRS and CDR2 YFSETQ.

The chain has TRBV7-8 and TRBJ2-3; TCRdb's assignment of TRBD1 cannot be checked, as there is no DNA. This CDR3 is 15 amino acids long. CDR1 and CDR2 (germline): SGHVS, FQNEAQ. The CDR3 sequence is CASSLGAGGADTQYF.

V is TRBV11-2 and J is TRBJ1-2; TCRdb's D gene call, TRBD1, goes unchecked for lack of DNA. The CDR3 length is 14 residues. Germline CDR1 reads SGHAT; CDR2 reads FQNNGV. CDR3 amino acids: CASSKAGYNYGYTF.

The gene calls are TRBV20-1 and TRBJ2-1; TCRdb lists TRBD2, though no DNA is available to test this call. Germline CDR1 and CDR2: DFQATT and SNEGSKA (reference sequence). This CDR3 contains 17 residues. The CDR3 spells CSARTAGGLGSYNEQFF.

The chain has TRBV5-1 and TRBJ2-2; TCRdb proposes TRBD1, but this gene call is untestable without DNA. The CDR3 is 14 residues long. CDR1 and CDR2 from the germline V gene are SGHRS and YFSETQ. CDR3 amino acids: CASSLNRGTGELFF.

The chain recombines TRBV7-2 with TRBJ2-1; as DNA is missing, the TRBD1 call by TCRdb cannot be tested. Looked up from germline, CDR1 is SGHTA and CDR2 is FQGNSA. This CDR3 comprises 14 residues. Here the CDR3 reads CASSRDRNYNEQFF.

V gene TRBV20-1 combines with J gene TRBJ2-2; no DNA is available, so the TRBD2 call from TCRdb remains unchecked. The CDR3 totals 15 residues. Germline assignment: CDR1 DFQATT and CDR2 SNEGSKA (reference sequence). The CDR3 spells CSASRTSGNTGELFF.

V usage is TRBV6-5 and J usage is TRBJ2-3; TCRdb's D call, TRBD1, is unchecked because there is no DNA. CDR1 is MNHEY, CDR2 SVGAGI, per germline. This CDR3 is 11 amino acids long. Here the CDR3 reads CATAWGDTQYF.

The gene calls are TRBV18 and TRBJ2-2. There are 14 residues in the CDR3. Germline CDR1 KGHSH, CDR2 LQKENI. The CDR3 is CASSPRQHTGELFF.

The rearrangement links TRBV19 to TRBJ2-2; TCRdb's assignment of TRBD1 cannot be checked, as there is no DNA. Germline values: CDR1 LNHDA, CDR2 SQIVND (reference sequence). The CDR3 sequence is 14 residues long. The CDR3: CGSSGTPNTGELFF.

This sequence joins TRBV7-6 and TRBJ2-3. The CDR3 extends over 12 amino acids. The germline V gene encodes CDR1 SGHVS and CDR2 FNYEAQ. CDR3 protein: CASSPSRDTQYF.

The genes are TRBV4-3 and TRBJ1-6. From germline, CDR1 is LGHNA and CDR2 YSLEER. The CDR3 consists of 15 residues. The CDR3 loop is CASSQVVGLNSPLHF.

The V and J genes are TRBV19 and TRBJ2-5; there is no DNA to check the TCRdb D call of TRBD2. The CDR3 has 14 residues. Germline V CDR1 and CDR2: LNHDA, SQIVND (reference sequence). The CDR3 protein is CASSIEGSRETQYF.

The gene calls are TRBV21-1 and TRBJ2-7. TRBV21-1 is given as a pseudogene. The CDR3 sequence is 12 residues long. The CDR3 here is CASSKAGHEQYF.

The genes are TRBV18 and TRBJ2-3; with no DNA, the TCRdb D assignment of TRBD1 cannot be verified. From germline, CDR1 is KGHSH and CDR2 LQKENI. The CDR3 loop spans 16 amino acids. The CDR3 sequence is CASSPQSKGSPDTQYF.

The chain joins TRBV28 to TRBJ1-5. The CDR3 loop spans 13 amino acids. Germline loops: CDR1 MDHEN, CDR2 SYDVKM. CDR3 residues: CASSLDKYQPQHF.

The chain's CDR3 is CASSNRGPYNEQFF. The genes are TRBV7-8 and TRBJ2-1. From germline, CDR1 is SGHVS and CDR2 FQNEAQ. This CDR3 is built from 14 residues. The variable domain in full, with the rest retrieved from reference TRBV7-8 and TRBJ2-1, is GAGVSQSPRYKVAKRGQDVALRCDPISGHVSLFWYQQALGQGPEFLTYFQNEAQLDKSGLPSDRFFAERPEGSVSTLKIQRTQQEDSAVYLCASSNRGPYNEQFFGPGTRLTVL.

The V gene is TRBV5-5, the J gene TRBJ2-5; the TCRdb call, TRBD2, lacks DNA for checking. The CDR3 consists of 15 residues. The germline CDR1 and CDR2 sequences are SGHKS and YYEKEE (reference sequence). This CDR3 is CASSFAGTGQETQYF.

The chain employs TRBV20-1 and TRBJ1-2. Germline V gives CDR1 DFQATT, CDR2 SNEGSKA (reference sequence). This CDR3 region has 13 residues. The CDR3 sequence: CRPSEDLNYGYTF.

The CDR3 sequence is CARKTRGHNEQFF. The rearrangement joins TRBV5-1 to TRBJ2-1; TCRdb's D call, TRBD1, is unchecked because there is no DNA. In germline, CDR1 is SGHRS, CDR2 YFSETQ. This CDR3 is built from 13 residues.

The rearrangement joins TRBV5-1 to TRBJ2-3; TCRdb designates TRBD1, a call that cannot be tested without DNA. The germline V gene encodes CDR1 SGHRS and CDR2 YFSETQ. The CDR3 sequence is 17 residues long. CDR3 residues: CASALGRDTSPTDTQYF.

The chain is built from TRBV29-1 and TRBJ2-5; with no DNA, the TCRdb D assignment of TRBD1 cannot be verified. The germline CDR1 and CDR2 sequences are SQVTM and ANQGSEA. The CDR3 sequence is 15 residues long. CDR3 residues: CSAGWGDIYQETQYF.

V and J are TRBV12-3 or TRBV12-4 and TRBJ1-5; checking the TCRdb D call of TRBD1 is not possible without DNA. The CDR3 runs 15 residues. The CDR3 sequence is CASSRRGGGPQPQHF.

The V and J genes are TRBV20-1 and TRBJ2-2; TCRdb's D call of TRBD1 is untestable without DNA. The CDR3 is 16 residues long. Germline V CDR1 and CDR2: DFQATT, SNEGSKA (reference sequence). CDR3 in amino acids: CSALPEHLGNTGELFF.